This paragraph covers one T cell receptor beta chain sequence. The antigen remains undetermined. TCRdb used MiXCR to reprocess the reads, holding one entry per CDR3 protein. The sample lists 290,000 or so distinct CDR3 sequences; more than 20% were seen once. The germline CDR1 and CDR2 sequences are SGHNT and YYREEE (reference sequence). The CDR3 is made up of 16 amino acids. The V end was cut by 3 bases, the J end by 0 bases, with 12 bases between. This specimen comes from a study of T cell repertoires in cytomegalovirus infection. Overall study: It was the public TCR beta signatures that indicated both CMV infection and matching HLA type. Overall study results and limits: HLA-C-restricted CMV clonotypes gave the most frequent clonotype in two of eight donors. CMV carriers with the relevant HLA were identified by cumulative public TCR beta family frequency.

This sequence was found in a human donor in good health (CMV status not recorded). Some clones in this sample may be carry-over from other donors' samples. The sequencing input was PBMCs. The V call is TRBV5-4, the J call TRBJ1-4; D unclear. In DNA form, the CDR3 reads TGTGCCAGCAGCTATGGAGGCAGTGCAACTAATGAAAAACTGTTTTTT. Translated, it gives CASSYGGSATNEKLFF.